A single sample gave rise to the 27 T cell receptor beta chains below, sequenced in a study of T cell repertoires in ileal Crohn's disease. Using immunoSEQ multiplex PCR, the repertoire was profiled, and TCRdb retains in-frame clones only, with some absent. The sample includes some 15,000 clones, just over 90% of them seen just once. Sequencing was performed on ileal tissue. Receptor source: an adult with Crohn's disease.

The CDR3 is CASSFWTSEGEQFF. DNA for the CDR3: TGTGCCAGCAGCTTTTGGACTAGCGAGGGGGAGCAGTTCTTC. V and J are TRBV9 and TRBJ2-1; 9 positions match TRBD2. Trimming took 4 bases from V and 10 from J; bases not matched to a gene: 9. Germline V CDR1 and CDR2: SGDLS, YYNGEE. The CDR3 spans 14 residues.

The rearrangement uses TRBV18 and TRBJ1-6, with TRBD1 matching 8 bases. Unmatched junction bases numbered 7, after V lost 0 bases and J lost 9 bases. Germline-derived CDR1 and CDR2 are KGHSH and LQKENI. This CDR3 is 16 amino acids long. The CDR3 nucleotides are TGTGCCAGCTCACCACCGAGGTCAGGGGGCGGTTCACCCCTCCACTTT. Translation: CASSPPRSGGGSPLHF.

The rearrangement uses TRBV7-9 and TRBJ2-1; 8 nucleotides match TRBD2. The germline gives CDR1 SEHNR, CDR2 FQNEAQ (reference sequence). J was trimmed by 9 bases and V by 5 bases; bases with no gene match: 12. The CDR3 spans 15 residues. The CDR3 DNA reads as TGTGCCAGCAGCCCCCCTGGGGGGACTAGTTTTGAGCAGTTCTTC. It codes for CASSPPGGTSFEQFF.

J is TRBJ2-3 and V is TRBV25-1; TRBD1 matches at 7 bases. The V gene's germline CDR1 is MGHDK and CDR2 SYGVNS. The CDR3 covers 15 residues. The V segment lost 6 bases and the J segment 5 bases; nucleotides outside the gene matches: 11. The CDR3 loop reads CASSNRQGQGDTQYF. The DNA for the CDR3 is TGTGCCAGCAGCAACCGACAGGGTCAGGGAGATACGCAGTATTTT.

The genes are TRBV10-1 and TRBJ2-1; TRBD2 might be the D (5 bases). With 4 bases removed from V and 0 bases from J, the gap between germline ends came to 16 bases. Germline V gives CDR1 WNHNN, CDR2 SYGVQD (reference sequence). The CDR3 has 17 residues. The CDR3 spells CASSGRWAFSSYNEQFF. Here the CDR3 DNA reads TGCGCCAGCAGTGGGAGGTGGGCCTTTAGCTCCTACAATGAGCAGTTCTTC.

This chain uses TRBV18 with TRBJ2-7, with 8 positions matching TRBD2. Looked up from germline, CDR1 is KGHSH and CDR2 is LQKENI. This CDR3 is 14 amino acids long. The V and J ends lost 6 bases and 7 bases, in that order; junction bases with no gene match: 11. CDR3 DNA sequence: TGTGCCAGCTCCCCGGGACGGGGGGGGCGGGAGCAGTACTTC. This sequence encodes CASSPGRGGREQYF.

The CDR3 spells CASSRGLAKTYEQYF. CDR3 bases: TGTGCCAGCTCCCGGGGACTAGCGAAAACCTACGAGCAGTACTTC. V gene TRBV10-3 combines with J gene TRBJ2-7; 10 bases are a match to TRBD2. The CDR3 is 15 amino acids. Germline V CDR1 and CDR2: ENHRY, SYGVKD. V shed 10 bases, J shed 2 bases, and the junction held 11 bases outside the gene matches.

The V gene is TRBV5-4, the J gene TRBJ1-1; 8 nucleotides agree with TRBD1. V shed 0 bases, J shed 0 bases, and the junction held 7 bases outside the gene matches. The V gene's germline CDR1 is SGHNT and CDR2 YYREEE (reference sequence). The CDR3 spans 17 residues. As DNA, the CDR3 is TGTGCCAGCAGCTTGGCGTGGACAGGGCACATGAACACTGAAGCTTTCTTT. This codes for CASSLAWTGHMNTEAFF. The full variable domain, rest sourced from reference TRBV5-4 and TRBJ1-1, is ETGVTQSPTHLIKTRGQQVTLRCSSQSGHNTVSWYQQALGQGPQFIFQYYREEENGRGNFPPRFSGLQFPNYSSELNVNALELDDSALYLCASSLAWTGHMNTEAFFGQGTRLTVV.

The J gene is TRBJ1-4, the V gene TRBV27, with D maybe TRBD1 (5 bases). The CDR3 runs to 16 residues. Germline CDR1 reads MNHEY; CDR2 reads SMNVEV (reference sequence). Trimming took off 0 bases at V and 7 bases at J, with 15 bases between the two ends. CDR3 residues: CASSLSIPGRGEKLFF. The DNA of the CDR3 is TGTGCCAGCAGTTTATCTATTCCGGGGAGGGGTGAAAAACTGTTTTTT.

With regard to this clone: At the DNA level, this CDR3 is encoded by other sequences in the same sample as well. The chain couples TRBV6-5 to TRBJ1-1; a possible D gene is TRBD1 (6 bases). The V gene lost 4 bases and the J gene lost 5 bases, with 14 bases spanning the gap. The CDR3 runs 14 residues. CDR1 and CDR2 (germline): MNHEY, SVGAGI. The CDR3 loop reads CASSSTGSATEAFF. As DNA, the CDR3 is TGTGCCAGCAGTTCCACAGGGTCGGCAACTGAAGCTTTCTTT.

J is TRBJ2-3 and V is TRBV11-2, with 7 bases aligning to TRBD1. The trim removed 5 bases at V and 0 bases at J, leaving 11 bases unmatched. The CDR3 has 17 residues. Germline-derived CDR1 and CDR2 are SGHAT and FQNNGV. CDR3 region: CASSPKTGTVSTDTQYF. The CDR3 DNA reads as TGTGCCAGCAGCCCTAAGACAGGGACAGTTAGCACAGATACGCAGTATTTT.

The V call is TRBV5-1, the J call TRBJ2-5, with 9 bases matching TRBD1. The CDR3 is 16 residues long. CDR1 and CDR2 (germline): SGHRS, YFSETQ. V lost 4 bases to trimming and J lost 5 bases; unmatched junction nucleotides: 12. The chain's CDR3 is CASSMREGQGGETQYF. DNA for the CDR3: TGCGCCAGCAGCATGAGGGAGGGACAGGGAGGGGAGACCCAGTACTTC.

CDR3 residues: CASSLSRDSLNYGYTF. DNA of the CDR3: TGTGCCAGCAGTTTGTCCCGGGACAGCCTGAACTATGGCTACACCTTC. This sequence joins TRBV27 and TRBJ1-2; 7 nucleotides line up with TRBD1. CDR3 length: 16 amino acids. V shed 3 bases and J 2 bases; nucleotides not matched to a gene: 9. Germline CDR1 reads MNHEY; CDR2 reads SMNVEV (reference sequence).

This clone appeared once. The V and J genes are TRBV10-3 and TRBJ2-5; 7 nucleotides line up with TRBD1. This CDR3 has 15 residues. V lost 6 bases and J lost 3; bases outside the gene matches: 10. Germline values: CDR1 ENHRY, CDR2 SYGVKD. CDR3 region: CAIRNDREQKETQYF. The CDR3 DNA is TGTGCCATCAGGAATGACAGGGAACAAAAAGAGACCCAGTACTTC.

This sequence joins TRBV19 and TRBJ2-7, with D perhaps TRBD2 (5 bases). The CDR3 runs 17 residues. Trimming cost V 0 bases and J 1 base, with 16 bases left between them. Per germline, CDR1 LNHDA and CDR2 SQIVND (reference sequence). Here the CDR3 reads CASSIDLSGGFSYEQYF. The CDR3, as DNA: TGTGCCAGTAGTATAGATCTCAGCGGAGGATTTTCCTACGAGCAGTACTTC.

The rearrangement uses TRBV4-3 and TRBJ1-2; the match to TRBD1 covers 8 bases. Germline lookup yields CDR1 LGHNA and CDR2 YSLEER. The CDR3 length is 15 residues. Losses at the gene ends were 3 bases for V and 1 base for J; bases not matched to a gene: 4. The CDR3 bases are TGCGCCAGCAGCCAGGTGGGACAGGTTAACTATGGCTACACCTTC. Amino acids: CASSQVGQVNYGYTF.

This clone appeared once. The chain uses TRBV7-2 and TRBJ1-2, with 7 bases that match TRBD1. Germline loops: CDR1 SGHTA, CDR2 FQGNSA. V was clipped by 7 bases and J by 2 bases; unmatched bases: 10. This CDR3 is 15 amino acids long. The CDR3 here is CASTPGGTQNYGYTF. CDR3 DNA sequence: TGTGCCAGCACCCCAGGGGGGACCCAAAACTATGGCTACACCTTC.

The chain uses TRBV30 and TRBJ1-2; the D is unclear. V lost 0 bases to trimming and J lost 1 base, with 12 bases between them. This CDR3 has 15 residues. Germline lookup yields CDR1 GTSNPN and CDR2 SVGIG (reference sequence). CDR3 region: CAWSVVRLINYGYTF. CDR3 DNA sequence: TGTGCCTGGAGTGTAGTTCGACTGATTAACTATGGCTACACCTTC.

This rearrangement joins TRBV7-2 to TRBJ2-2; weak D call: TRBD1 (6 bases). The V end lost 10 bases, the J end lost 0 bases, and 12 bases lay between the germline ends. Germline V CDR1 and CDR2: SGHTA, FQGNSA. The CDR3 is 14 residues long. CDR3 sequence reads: CATGRGANTGELFF. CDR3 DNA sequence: TGTGCCACCGGCAGGGGAGCGAACACCGGGGAGCTGTTTTTT.

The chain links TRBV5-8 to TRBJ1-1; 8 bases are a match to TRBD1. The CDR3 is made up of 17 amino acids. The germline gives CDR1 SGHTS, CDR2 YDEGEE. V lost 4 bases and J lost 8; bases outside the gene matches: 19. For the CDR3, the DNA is TGTGCCAGCAGCCCCCGGGACCCTCAGGGGGCGCGAGGCGAAGCTTTCTTT. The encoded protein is CASSPRDPQGARGEAFF.

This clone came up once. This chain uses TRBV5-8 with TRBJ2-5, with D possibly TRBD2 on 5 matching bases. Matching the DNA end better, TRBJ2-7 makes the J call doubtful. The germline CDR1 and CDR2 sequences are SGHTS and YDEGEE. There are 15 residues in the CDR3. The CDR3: CASSRGNSASYEQYF. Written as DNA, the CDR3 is TGTGCCAGCAGCAGAGGGAACTCTGCCTCCTACGAGCAGTACTTC.

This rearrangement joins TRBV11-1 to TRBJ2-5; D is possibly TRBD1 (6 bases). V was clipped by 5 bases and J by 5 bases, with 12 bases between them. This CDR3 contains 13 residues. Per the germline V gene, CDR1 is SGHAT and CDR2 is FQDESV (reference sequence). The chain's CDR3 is CASSPQGWETQYF. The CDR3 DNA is TGTGCCAGCAGCCCACAGGGCTGGGAGACCCAGTACTTC. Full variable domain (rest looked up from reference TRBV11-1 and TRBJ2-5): EAEVAQSPRYKITEKSQAVAFWCDPISGHATLYWYRQILGQGPELLVQFQDESVVDDSQLPKDRFSAERLKGVDSTLKIQPAELGDSAMYLCASSPQGWETQYFGPGTRLLVL.

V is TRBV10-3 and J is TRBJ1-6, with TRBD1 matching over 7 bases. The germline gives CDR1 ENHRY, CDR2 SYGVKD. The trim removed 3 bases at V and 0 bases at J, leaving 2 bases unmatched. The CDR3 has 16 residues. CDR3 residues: CAISERQGSYNSPLHF. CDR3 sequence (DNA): TGTGCCATCAGTGAAAGACAGGGCTCCTATAATTCACCCCTCCACTTT.

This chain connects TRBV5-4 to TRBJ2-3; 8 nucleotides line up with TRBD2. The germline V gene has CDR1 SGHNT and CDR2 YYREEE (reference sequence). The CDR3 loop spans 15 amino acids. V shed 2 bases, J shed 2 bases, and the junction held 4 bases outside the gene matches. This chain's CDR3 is CASSFGLAPTDTQYF. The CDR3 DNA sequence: TGTGCCAGCAGCTTCGGACTAGCCCCCACAGATACGCAGTATTTT.

CDR3 sequence reads: CASSPDSSGGNINNEQFF. The CDR3 nucleotides read TGCGCCAGCAGCCCTGACTCTAGCGGGGGGAACATTAACAATGAGCAGTTCTTC. The rearrangement joins TRBV4-1 to TRBJ2-1; TRBD2 matches at 11 bases. The germline V gene encodes CDR1 MGHRA and CDR2 YSYEKL. Germline trimming cut 4 bases from V and 5 bases from J; bases unmatched to any gene: 13. The CDR3 totals 18 residues.

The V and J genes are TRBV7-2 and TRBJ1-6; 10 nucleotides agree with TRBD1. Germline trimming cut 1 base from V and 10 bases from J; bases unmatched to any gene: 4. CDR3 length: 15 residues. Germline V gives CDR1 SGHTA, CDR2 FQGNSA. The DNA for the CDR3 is TGTGCCAGCAGCTTAGTGGGACAGGGGCCCTCACCCCTCCACTTT. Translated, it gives CASSLVGQGPSPLHF.

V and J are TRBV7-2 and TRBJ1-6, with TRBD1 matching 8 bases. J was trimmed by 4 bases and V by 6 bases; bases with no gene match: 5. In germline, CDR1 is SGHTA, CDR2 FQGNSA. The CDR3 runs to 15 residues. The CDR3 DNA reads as TGTGCCAGCAGACCCCGACAGGGGTATAATTCACCCCTCCACTTT. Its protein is CASRPRQGYNSPLHF.